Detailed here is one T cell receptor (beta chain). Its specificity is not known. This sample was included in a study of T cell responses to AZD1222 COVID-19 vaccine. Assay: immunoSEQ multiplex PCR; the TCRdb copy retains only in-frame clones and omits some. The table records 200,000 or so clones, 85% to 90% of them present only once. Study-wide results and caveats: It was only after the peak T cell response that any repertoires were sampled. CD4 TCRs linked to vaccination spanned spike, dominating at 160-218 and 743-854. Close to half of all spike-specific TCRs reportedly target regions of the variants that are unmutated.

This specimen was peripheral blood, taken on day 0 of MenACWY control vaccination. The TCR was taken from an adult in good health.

In nucleotides, the CDR3 is TGTGCCAGCAGCCCCTTTCTACTAGCGGGAGGAGGTAATGAGCAGTTCTTC. This codes for CASSPFLLAGGGNEQFF. The rearrangement links TRBV9 to TRBJ2-1; 12 bases are shared with TRBD2. Looked up from germline, CDR1 is SGDLS and CDR2 is YYNGEE. This CDR3 has 17 residues. V dropped 4 bases and J dropped 7; count of bases not matched to a gene: 12.